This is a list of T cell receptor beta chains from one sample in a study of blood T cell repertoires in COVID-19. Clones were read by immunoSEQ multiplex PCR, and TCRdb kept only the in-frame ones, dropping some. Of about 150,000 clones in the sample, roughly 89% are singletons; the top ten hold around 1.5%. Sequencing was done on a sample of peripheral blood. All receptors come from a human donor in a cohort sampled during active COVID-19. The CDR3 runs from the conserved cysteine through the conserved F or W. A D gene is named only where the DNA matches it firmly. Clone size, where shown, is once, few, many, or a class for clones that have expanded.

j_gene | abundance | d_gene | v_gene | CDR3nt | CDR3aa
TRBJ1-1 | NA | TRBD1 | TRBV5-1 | TGCGCCAGCAGCGCCGGGACAGCCAACACTGAAGCTTTCTTT | CASSAGTANTEAFF
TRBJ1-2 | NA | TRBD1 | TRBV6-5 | TGTGCCAGCAGTCCGGACAGGGTTGGTGGCTACACCTTC | CASSPDRVGGYTF
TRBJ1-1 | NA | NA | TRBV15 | TGTGCCACCAGCAGAGATTGGGGCAGGGAAAAAGCTTTCTTT | CATSRDWGREKAFF
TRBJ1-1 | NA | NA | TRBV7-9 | TGTGCCAGCAGCTTCCCTCGGAACACTGAAGCTTTCTTT | CASSFPRNTEAFF
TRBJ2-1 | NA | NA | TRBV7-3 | TGTGCCAGCAGCTTAGACAGATACAATGAGCAGTTCTTC | CASSLDRYNEQFF
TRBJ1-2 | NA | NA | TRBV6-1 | TGTGCCAGCAGGGAAGGAGGGTACGGCTACACCTTC | CASREGGYGYTF
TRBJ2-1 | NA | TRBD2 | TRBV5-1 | TGCGCCAGCAGCTTGGCCCCCGGGGGGGTCTCCTACAATGAGCAGTTCTTC | CASSLAPGGVSYNEQFF
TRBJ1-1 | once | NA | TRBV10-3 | TGTGCCATCAGTGAGGACATGAACACTGAAGCTTTCTTT | CAISEDMNTEAFF
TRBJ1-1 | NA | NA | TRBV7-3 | TGTGCCAGCAGCCGAGACGGTCGGGACACTGAAGCTTTCTTT | CASSRDGRDTEAFF
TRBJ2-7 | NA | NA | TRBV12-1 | TGTGCCAGCAGGGGGTACGGGACTAGCGGGATTCCCTACGAGCAGTACTTC | CASRGYGTSGIPYEQYF
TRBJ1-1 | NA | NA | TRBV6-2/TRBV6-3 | TGTGCCAGCAGTTACTCGTGGGGGGTGAACACTGAAGCTTTCTTT | CASSYSWGVNTEAFF
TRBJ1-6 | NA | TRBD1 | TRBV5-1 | TGCGCCAGCAGCTTTGGACAGGGGAATTCACCCCTCCACTTT | CASSFGQGNSPLHF
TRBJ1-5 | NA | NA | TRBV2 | TGTGCCAGCAGTGCCCTTTCCAGAGCCACGGGACAGCCCCAGCATTTT | CASSALSRATGQPQHF
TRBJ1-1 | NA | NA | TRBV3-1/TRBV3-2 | TGTGCCAGCAGCCAAGAGTCCTATAGAGCTTTCTTT | CASSQESYRAFF
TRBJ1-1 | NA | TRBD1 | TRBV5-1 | TGCGCCAGCAGCCCTAGAGTCAGACAGGGGGCGTCCACTGAAGCTTTCTTT | CASSPRVRQGASTEAFF
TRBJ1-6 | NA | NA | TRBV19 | TGTGCCAGTAGTATGTATCGAGGGCCAAATTCACCCCTCCACTTT | CASSMYRGPNSPLHF
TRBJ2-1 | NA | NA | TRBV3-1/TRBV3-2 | TGTGCCAGCAGCCATTTCGCGGGACTTCCCGAGCAGTTCTTC | CASSHFAGLPEQFF
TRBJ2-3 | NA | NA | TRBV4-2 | TGTGCCAGCAGCCAAGGAACGTGGGGGGGCACAGATACGCAGTATTTT | CASSQGTWGGTDTQYF
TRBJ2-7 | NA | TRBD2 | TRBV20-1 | TGCAGTGCTAGTGTTCCGGGGGGGTCCTACGAGCAGTACTTC | CSASVPGGSYEQYF
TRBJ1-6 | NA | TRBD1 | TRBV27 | TGTGCCAGCACCTGGGACAGGGGAAATTCACCCCTCCACTTT | CASTWDRGNSPLHF
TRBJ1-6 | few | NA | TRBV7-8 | TGTGCCAGCAGCTTAGATCAGGGCGAGGATTCACCCCTCCACTTT | CASSLDQGEDSPLHF
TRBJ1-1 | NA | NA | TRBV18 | TGTGCCAGCTCACTCACTCTTTCGCGGACTGAAGCTTTCTTT | CASSLTLSRTEAFF
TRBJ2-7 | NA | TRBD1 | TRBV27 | TGTGCCAGCTGGACAGGGGGCGTACCCTCCTACGAGCAGTACTTC | CASWTGGVPSYEQYF
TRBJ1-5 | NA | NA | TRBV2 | TGTGCCAGCAGTGTTGGACGGGGGAATCAGCCCCAGCATTTT | CASSVGRGNQPQHF
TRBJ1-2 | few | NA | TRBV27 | TGTGCCAGCAGTGCGGCCCACGCCGGCTATGGCTACACCTTC | CASSAAHAGYGYTF
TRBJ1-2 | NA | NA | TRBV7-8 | TGTGCCAGCCACAATCAGGGGATGGAGGGCTACACCTTC | CASHNQGMEGYTF
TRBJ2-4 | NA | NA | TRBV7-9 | TGTGCCAGCAGCTCCCCAGGGGAAGACATTCAGTACTTC | CASSSPGEDIQYF
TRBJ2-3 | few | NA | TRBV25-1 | TGTGCCAGCAATCGGGGCACAGATACGCAGTATTTT | CASNRGTDTQYF
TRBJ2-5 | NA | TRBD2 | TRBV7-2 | TGTGCCAGCAGCCGGGGACTAGCGCCCGAGACCCAGTACTTC | CASSRGLAPETQYF
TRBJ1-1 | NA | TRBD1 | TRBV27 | TGTGCCAGCAGTCCCCACGCTCCAAGTTTTTCCGGGACAGGGAACACTGAAGCTTTCTTT | CASSPHAPSFSGTGNTEAFF
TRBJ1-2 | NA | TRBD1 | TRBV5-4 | TGTGCCAGCAGCTTGGGACAGGGGTTCTATGGCTACACCTTC | CASSLGQGFYGYTF
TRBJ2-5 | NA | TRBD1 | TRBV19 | TGTGCCAGTAGTCCCAGGGGGCGCTCAGAGACCCAGTACTTC | CASSPRGRSETQYF
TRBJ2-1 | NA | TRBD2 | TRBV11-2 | TGTGCCAGCAGCCCGTGGACTAGCGGTTCTTACAATGAGCAGTTCTTC | CASSPWTSGSYNEQFF
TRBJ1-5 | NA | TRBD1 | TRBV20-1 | TGCAGTGCTAGTCTAGGGGGCTCGGATAAGCCCCAGCATTTT | CSASLGGSDKPQHF
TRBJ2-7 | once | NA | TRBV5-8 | TGTGCCAGCAGCCAAGACAGTTACTACGAGCAGTACTTC | CASSQDSYYEQYF
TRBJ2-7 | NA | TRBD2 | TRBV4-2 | TGTGCCAGCAGCCAAGTGGTAGCGGGGAGGGAGCAGTACTTC | CASSQVVAGREQYF
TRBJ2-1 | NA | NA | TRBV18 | TGTGCCAGCTCACTGGGGCAGGCGGTCTACAATGAGCAGTTCTTC | CASSLGQAVYNEQFF
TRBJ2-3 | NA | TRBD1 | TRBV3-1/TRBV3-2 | TGTGCCAGCGGGGACAGACACACAGATACGCAGTATTTT | CASGDRHTDTQYF
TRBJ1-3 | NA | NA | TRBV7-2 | TGTGCCAGCAGCTGGGAGCGTGGAAACACCATATATTTT | CASSWERGNTIYF
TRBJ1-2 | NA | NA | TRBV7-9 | TGTGCCAGCAGCTTTATGGGAGAACGCAATGGCTACACCTTC | CASSFMGERNGYTF
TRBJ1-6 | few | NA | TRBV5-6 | TGTGCCAGCAGCTTGAACGGACAATATAATTCACCCCTCCACTTT | CASSLNGQYNSPLHF
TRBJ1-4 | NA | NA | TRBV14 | TGTGCCAGCAGCCGACCAGGGGCAACTAATGAAAAACTGTTTTTT | CASSRPGATNEKLFF
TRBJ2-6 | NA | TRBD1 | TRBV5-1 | TGCGCCAGCAGCCCCGGACAGGGGTTTCCTGGGGCCAACGTCCTGACTTTC | CASSPGQGFPGANVLTF
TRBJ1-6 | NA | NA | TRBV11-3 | TGTGCCAGCAGCTTCCTAACTGGTTCACCCCTCCACTTT | CASSFLTGSPLHF
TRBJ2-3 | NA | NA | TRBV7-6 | TGTGCCAGCGGAGGTATGGATACGCAGTATTTT | CASGGMDTQYF
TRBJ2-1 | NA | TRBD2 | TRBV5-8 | TGTGCCAGCAGTTTGCTTCCCGGGACTAGCGGTCTTTCCTACAATGAGCAGTTCTTC | CASSLLPGTSGLSYNEQFF
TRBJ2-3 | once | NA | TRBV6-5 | TGTGCCAGCAGTTACGATAGGGACTCTAGCACAGATACGCAGTATTTT | CASSYDRDSSTDTQYF
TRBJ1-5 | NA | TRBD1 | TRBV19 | TGTGCCAGTAGTGGGACAGGGGAGAGTCAGCCCCAGCATTTT | CASSGTGESQPQHF
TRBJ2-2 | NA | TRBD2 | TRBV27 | TGTGCCAGCAGTTTAAGCGGGGGTTTGAACACCGGGGAGCTGTTTTTT | CASSLSGGLNTGELFF
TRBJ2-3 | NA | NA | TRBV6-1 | TGTGCCAGCAGTGAAGGGTTGTTAACTAGCACAGATACGCAGTATTTT | CASSEGLLTSTDTQYF
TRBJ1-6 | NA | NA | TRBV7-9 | TGTGCCAGCAGCTGGGGGGGCTCCCCCTATAATTCACCCCTCCACTTT | CASSWGGSPYNSPLHF
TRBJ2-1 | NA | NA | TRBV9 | TGTGCCAGCAGCGCCCTCAGGGCCTCCAATGAGCAGTTCTTC | CASSALRASNEQFF
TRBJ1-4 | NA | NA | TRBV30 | TGTGCCTGGAGTGTAATGGTCAGTCTAGAGGAAAAACTGTTTTTT | CAWSVMVSLEEKLFF
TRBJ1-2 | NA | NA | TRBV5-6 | TGTGCCAGCAGAGGGGACACGGACTATGGCTACACCTTC | CASRGDTDYGYTF